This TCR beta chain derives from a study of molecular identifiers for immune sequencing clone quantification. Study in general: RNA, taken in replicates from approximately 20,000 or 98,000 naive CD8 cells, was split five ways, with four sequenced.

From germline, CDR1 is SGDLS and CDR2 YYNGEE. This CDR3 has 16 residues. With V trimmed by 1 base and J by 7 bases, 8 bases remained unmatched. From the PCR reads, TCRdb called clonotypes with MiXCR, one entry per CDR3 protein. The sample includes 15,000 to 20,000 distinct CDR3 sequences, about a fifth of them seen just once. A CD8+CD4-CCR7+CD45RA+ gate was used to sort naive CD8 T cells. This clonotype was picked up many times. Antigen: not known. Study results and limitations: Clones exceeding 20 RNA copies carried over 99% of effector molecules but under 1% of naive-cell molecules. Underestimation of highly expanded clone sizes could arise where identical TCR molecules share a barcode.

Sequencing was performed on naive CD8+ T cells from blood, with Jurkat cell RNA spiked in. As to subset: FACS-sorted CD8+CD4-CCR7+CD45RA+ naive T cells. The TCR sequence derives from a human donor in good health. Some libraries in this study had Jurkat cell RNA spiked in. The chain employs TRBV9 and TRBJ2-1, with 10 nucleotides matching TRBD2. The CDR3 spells CASSVYSQGLANEQFF. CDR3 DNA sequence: TGTGCCAGCAGCGTATACTCTCAGGGACTAGCGAATGAGCAGTTCTTC.